Below are 26 T cell receptor beta chains sequenced from a single sample in a study of shared clonotypes between healthy human individuals. In the naive CD8 group, cells lacked CD45RO and were positively selected for CCR7, so terminally differentiated effector memory CD45RA+ cells were left out. Produced via immunoSEQ multiplex PCR; TCRdb's table is partial and in-frame only. Of some 2 million clones listed, over 85% were seen once; the top ten hold 0.9% to 1.5%. Specimen: naive CD8+ T cells sorted from blood. These receptors all stem from a man aged 18 to 29 in good health.

Notes on this clone: The sample contains more than one DNA sequence encoding this CDR3. The chain uses TRBV5-4 and TRBJ2-7, with 7 bases that match TRBD1. Trimming took 0 bases from V and 2 from J; bases not matched to a gene: 2. The germline V gene encodes CDR1 SGHNT and CDR2 YYREEE (reference sequence). The CDR3 length is 14 residues. DNA for the CDR3: TGTGCCAGCAGCTTGGGGGGACAGCCCTACGAGCAGTACTTC. Protein sequence: CASSLGGQPYEQYF.

A note on this clone: Within the sample, other DNA sequences also encode this same CDR3. The rearrangement links TRBV4-1 to TRBJ2-7, with 8 positions matching TRBD2. Trimming at V came to 4 bases and at J to 3 bases, leaving 5 bases not matched to a gene. The CDR3 spans 14 residues. Germline V gene data show CDR1 as MGHRA and CDR2 as YSYEKL. CDR3 DNA sequence: TGCGCCAGCAGCCCAGGTACTAGCGGCTACGAGCAGTACTTC. This gives the protein CASSPGTSGYEQYF.

CDR3 DNA: TGCGCCAGCAGCCAATTGGATGGAAACACCATATATTTT. This gives the protein CASSQLDGNTIYF. This chain uses TRBV4-1 with TRBJ1-3; D unresolved. The CDR3 has 13 amino acids. Germline values: CDR1 MGHRA, CDR2 YSYEKL. V dropped 2 bases and J dropped 3 bases, with 5 bases sitting between them.

This chain links TRBV6-1 with TRBJ2-7; D assignment may be TRBD1 or TRBD2 (5 bases each). The V end lost 1 base, the J end lost 5 bases, and 15 bases lay between the germline ends. This CDR3 spans 15 amino acids. Germline V lookup: CDR1 MNHNS, CDR2 SASEGT. CDR3 region: CASSEGLGTPHEQYF. The CDR3 DNA reads as TGTGCCAGCAGTGAAGGCCTCGGGACCCCTCACGAGCAGTACTTC.

V usage is TRBV9 and J usage is TRBJ2-7; D gene ambiguous. The CDR3 totals 14 residues. Trimming stripped 0 bases from V and 2 bases from J, with 9 bases between. The germline CDR1 and CDR2 sequences are SGDLS and YYNGEE. In DNA, the CDR3 is TGTGCCAGCAGCGTAGCTTCCCAAACCTACGAGCAGTACTTC. Its translation is CASSVASQTYEQYF.

J is TRBJ1-1 and V is TRBV6-5, with a possible D match to TRBD1 (5 bases). This CDR3 has 15 residues. Trimming shortened V by 6 bases and J by 0 bases, and 14 bases separated the two germline ends. Germline loops: CDR1 MNHEY, CDR2 SVGAGI. The CDR3 reads CASSPLSGLNTEAFF. For the CDR3, the DNA is TGTGCCAGCAGCCCACTTTCAGGGTTGAACACTGAAGCTTTCTTT.

The chain uses TRBV6-4 and TRBJ2-4; D remains unclear. This CDR3 comprises 11 residues. Trimming removed 6 bases from V and 7 bases from J, with 7 bases in between. Germline lookup yields CDR1 MRHNA and CDR2 SNTAGT. CDR3 amino acids: CASSLGNIQYF. The CDR3 bases are TGTGCCAGCAGCCTCGGGAACATTCAGTACTTC.

To note about this clone: One end of the junction fails to match germline, which may point to a read error. The rearrangement links TRBV6-1 to TRBJ2-7; a possible D gene is TRBD2 (6 bases). The V gene's germline CDR1 is MNHNS and CDR2 SASEGT. The CDR3 loop spans 15 amino acids. The CDR3 here is CASRERSGPSFEQYF. CDR3 bases: TGTGCCAGCAGGGAAAGGAGCGGGCCGTCCTTCGAGCAGTACTTC.

This rearrangement joins TRBV5-8 to TRBJ2-7; 9 bases fit TRBD2. The V gene end was trimmed by 2 bases and the J gene end by 4 bases; junction bases not matched to a gene: 4. This CDR3 spans 14 amino acids. Germline CDR1 is SGHTS and CDR2 is YDEGEE. CDR3 in amino acids: CASSLIAGAYEQYF. The DNA for the CDR3 is TGTGCCAGCAGCTTAATAGCGGGAGCTTACGAGCAGTACTTC.

The chain has TRBV10-1 and TRBJ2-5; D might be TRBD1 (6 bases). Per the germline V gene, CDR1 is WNHNN and CDR2 is SYGVQD (reference sequence). This CDR3 is 13 amino acids long. The V end was cut by 5 bases, the J end by 5 bases, with 12 bases between. This CDR3 reads CASSYRVSETQYF. Written as DNA, the CDR3 is TGCGCCAGCAGTTACAGGGTAAGCGAGACCCAGTACTTC.

The chain uses TRBV10-1 and TRBJ1-1, with TRBD1 matching 7 bases. V was clipped by 3 bases and J by 2 bases; unmatched bases: 6. In germline, CDR1 is WNHNN, CDR2 SYGVQD (reference sequence). The CDR3 is 15 residues long. CDR3 in amino acids: CASSDTGEGNTEAFF. The CDR3 nucleotides read TGCGCCAGCAGTGATACAGGGGAGGGAAACACTGAAGCTTTCTTT.

CDR3 amino acids: CASSVVDRGRETQYF. For the CDR3, the DNA is TGTGCCAGCAGCGTGGTGGACAGGGGGCGGGAGACCCAGTACTTC. The chain recombines TRBV7-9 with TRBJ2-5; 11 nucleotides line up with TRBD1. V dropped 5 bases and J dropped 5; count of bases not matched to a gene: 7. CDR3 size: 15 residues. Germline V gene data show CDR1 as SEHNR and CDR2 as FQNEAQ (reference sequence).

This clone occurred a few times. Other nucleotide sequences from this sample produce the same CDR3. The chain carries TRBV27 and TRBJ2-7; D not resolved. The CDR3 is 13 residues long. The germline V and J ends were trimmed by 2 bases and 3 bases, with 8 bases remaining between them. Per germline, CDR1 MNHEY and CDR2 SMNVEV (reference sequence). The CDR3 loop is CASSLGQHYEQYF. The CDR3 coding sequence is TGTGCCAGCAGTTTAGGGCAGCACTACGAGCAGTACTTC.

V usage is TRBV7-9 and J usage is TRBJ2-3, with 7 bases matching TRBD2. The CDR3 length is 16 residues. Looked up from germline, CDR1 is SEHNR and CDR2 is FQNEAQ (reference sequence). With 4 bases clipped from V and 3 bases from J, the junction kept 10 bases outside the gene matches. The CDR3 here is CASSSNLAEATDTQYF. CDR3 DNA: TGTGCCAGCAGCTCCAATCTAGCGGAGGCGACAGATACGCAGTATTTT. Full variable domain (rest looked up from reference TRBV7-9 and TRBJ2-3): DTGVSQNPRHKITKRGQNVTFRCDPISEHNRLYWYRQTLGQGPEFLTYFQNEAQLEKSRLLSDRFSAERPKGSFSTLEIQRTEQGDSAMYLCASSSNLAEATDTQYFGPGTRLTVL.

The rearrangement links TRBV27 to TRBJ2-7; D unclear. V was cut by 5 bases and J by 3 bases, with 17 bases left in between. There are 15 residues in the CDR3. Germline values: CDR1 MNHEY, CDR2 SMNVEV (reference sequence). CDR3 DNA: TGTGCCAGCAGTCCCCAAGGTGGCAGCAGCTACGAGCAGTACTTC. It specifies CASSPQGGSSYEQYF.

This clone showed up just once. The gene calls are TRBV9 and TRBJ2-7; a weak D match, TRBD1 (7 bases). The length of the CDR3 is 17 residues. Germline CDR1 SGDLS, CDR2 YYNGEE. Trimming took off 3 bases at V and 0 bases at J, with 19 bases between the two ends. DNA for the CDR3: TGTGCCAGCAGCGAGAGGGGACAGACGACTAGCTCCTACGAGCAGTACTTC. Translated, it gives CASSERGQTTSSYEQYF.

The chain links TRBV5-1 to TRBJ2-2; D is unclear. Germline lookup yields CDR1 SGHRS and CDR2 YFSETQ. The germline V and J ends were trimmed by 1 base and 5 bases, with 9 bases remaining between them. CDR3 length: 14 residues. CDR3 nucleotides: TGCGCCAGCAGCTTGACAGACCCAACCGGGGAGCTGTTTTTT. Its translation is CASSLTDPTGELFF. Full variable domain (remainder filled in from reference TRBV5-1 and TRBJ2-2): KAGVTQTPRYLIKTRGQQVTLSCSPISGHRSVSWYQQTPGQGLQFLFEYFSETQRNKGNFPGRFSGRQFSNSRSEMNVSTLELGDSALYLCASSLTDPTGELFFGEGSRLTVL.

V and J are TRBV28 and TRBJ1-2; D is perhaps TRBD1 (6 bases). Germline values: CDR1 MDHEN, CDR2 SYDVKM. This CDR3 is 14 amino acids long. Trimming removed 3 bases from V and 4 bases from J, with 12 bases in between. In DNA form, the CDR3 reads TGTGCCAGCAGTTTTACAGGGCCTTCCTATGGCTACACCTTC. Translated: CASSFTGPSYGYTF.

The rearrangement joins TRBV9 to TRBJ2-3; 15 bases match TRBD2. CDR1 is SGDLS and CDR2 is YYNGEE in the germline V gene. This CDR3 spans 18 amino acids. The ends lost 3 bases at V and 0 bases at J; junction bases unmatched: 5. The CDR3 region has the DNA TGTGCCAGCAGCGACGGACTAGCGGGAGGGGGAAGCACAGATACGCAGTATTTT. This codes for CASSDGLAGGGSTDTQYF.

This clone was seen only once. V is TRBV20-1 and J is TRBJ2-5; possibly TRBD1 for D (5 bases). The CDR3 spans 10 residues. Trimming cost V 6 bases and J 5 bases, with 7 bases left between them. CDR1 and CDR2 (germline): DFQATT, SNEGSKA (reference sequence). CDR3 sequence (DNA): TGCAGTGCCCACAGGGAGACCCAGTACTTC. It yields the protein CSAHRETQYF.

The chain couples TRBV30 to TRBJ2-7, with 7 bases identical to TRBD2. With 3 bases clipped from V and 2 bases from J, the junction kept 10 bases outside the gene matches. There are 15 residues in the CDR3. The germline CDR1 and CDR2 sequences are GTSNPN and SVGIG (reference sequence). The CDR3 DNA follows: TGTGCCTGGAGCCCAGACGGCGGGAGTCCCTACGAGCAGTACTTC. Translation: CAWSPDGGSPYEQYF.

This clone has only one observation. The rearrangement uses TRBV29-1 and TRBJ2-6; no clear D. The CDR3 loop spans 17 amino acids. Germline V lookup: CDR1 SQVTM, CDR2 ANQGSEA. V was trimmed by 0 bases and J by 0 bases, leaving 12 bases between them. CDR3: CSVEDNFAGSGANVLTF. The CDR3 bases are TGCAGCGTTGAAGATAACTTCGCTGGCTCTGGGGCCAACGTCCTGACTTTC.

The rearrangement joins TRBV4-1 to TRBJ2-1, with TRBD2 identical over 10 bases. In germline, CDR1 is MGHRA, CDR2 YSYEKL. The CDR3 contains 17 residues. The V segment lost 4 bases and the J segment 6 bases; nucleotides outside the gene matches: 12. CDR3 sequence reads: CASSPTPGTSEFNEQFF. In DNA, the CDR3 is TGCGCCAGCAGCCCTACTCCCGGGACTAGCGAGTTCAATGAGCAGTTCTTC.

The chain is built from TRBV27 and TRBJ2-1, with D tentatively TRBD2 (6 bases). Per the germline V gene, CDR1 is MNHEY and CDR2 is SMNVEV (reference sequence). This CDR3 spans 14 amino acids. The V and J ends lost 8 bases and 0 bases respectively, with 11 bases between them. The CDR3 nucleotides are TGTGCCAGCTCCGTTAGCGGCTCCTACAATGAGCAGTTCTTC. Amino acids: CASSVSGSYNEQFF.

As regards this clone: Other DNA sequences in this specimen translate into the identical CDR3. The rearrangement uses TRBV30 and TRBJ2-1; 8 bases are shared with TRBD1. The germline V gene encodes CDR1 GTSNPN and CDR2 SVGIG (reference sequence). The ends lost 0 bases at V and 8 bases at J; junction bases unmatched: 3. The CDR3 totals 13 residues. CDR3 nucleotide sequence: TGTGCCTGGAGTGTGTCAGGGGGCTATGAGCAGTTCTTC. Translation: CAWSVSGGYEQFF.

The chain joins TRBV4-1 to TRBJ2-7, with TRBD1 matching over 8 bases. Germline V gives CDR1 MGHRA, CDR2 YSYEKL. V was pared by 4 bases and J by 5 bases, with 7 bases of the junction left unmatched. This CDR3 region has 14 residues. CDR3 nucleotide sequence: TGCGCCAGCAGCCCCACTGGACAGGGCCACGAGCAGTACTTC. Its translation is CASSPTGQGHEQYF.